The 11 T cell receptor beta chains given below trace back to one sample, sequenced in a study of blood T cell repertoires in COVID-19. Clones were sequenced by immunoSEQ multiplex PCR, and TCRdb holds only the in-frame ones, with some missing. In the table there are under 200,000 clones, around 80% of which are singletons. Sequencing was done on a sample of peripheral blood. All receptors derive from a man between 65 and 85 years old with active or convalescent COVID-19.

DNA of the CDR3: TGTGCCAGCAGTTACTCGAGGCAGACCCACTATGGCTACACCTTC. Its protein product is CASSYSRQTHYGYTF. The chain links TRBV6-5 to TRBJ1-2, with unresolved D. The CDR3 has 15 amino acids. Deletions cut 0 bases from V and 3 bases from J, with 11 bases between. Germline CDR1 reads MNHEY; CDR2 reads SVGAGI.

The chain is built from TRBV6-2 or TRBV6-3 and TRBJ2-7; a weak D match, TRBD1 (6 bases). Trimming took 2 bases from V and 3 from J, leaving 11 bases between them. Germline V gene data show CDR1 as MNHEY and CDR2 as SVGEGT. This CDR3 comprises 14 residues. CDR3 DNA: TGTGCCAGCAGTTACGACGGGACACGCTACGAGCAGTACTTC. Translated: CASSYDGTRYEQYF.

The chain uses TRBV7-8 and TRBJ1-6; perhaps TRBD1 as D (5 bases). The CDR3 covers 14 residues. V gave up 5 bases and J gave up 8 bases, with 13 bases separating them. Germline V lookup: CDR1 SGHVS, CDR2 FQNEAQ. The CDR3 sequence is CASSHDSFHSPLHF. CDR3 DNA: TGTGCCAGCAGCCATGACAGCTTCCATTCACCCCTCCACTTT.

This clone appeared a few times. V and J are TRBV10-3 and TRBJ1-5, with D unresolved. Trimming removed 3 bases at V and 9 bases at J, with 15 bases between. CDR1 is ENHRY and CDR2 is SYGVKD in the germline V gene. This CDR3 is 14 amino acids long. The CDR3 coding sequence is TGTGCCATCAGTGATGACCAGATAAGAGGGCCCCAGCATTTT. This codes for CAISDDQIRGPQHF.

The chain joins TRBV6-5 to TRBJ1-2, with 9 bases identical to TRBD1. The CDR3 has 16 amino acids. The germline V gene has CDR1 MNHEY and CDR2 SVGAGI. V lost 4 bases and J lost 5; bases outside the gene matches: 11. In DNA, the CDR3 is TGTGCCAGCAGTTCTCACTTGGACAGGGGCGGATATGGCTACACCTTC. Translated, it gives CASSSHLDRGGYGYTF.

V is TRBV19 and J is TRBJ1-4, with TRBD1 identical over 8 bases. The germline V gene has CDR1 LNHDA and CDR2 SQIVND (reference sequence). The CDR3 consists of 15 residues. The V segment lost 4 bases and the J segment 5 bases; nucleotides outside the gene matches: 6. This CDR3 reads CASSTRTGLNEKLFF. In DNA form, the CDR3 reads TGTGCCAGTAGTACAAGGACAGGGTTAAATGAAAAACTGTTTTTT.

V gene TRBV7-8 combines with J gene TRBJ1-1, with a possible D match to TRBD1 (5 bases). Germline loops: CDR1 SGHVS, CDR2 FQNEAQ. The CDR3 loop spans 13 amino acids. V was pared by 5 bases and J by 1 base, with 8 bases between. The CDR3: CASSIQENTEAFF. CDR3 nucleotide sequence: TGTGCCAGCAGCATACAGGAGAACACTGAAGCTTTCTTT.

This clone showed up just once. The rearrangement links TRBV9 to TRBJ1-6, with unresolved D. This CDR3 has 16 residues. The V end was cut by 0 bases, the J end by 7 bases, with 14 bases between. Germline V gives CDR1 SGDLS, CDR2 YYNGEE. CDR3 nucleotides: TGTGCCAGCAGCGTAGCTTCAGATTCGATGAATTCACCCCTCCACTTT. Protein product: CASSVASDSMNSPLHF.

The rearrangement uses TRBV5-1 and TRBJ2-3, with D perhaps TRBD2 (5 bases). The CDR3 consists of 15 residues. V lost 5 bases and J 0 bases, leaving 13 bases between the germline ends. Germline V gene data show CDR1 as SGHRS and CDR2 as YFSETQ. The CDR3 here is CASRVGSASTDTQYF. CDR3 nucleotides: TGCGCCAGCAGGGTAGGGAGCGCTAGCACAGATACGCAGTATTTT.

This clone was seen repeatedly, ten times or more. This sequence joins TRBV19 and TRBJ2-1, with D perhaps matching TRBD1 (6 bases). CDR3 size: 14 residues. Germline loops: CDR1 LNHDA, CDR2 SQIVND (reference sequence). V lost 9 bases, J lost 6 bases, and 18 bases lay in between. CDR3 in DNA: TGTGCCAGCGCTAGGACAGCCCCCGCCAATGAGCAGTTCTTC. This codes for CASARTAPANEQFF.

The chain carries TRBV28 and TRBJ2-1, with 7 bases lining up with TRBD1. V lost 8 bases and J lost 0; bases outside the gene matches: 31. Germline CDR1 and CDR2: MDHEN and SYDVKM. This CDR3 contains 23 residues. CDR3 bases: TGTGCCAGCCCGTCGAACGTAGGGGAACGGGACAGAAAACCTGACCTCTCCTACAATGAGCAGTTCTTC. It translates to CASPSNVGERDRKPDLSYNEQFF.